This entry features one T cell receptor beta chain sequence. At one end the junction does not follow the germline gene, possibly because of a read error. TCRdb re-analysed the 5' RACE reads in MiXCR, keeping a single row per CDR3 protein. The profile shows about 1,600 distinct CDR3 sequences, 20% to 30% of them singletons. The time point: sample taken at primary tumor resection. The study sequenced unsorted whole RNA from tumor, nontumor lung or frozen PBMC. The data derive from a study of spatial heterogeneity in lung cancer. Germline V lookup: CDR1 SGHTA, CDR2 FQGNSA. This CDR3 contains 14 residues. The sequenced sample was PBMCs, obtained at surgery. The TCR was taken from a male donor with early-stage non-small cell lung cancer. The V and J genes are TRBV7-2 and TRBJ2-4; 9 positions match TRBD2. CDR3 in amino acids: CASSAGLAENIQYF. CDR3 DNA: TGTGCCAGCAGCGCGGGACTAGCCGAAAACATTCAGTACTTC.